Each of the 16 T cell receptor beta chains below was sequenced from the same sample in a study of shared clonotypes between healthy human individuals (dated by TCRdb to 2019 to 2021). The library was prepared using the immunoSEQ multiplex PCR assay. This is the immuneACCESS table as TCRdb keeps it, with only in-frame sequences that have V and J called. A part of the clones is gone; compared with another copy, unresolved V genes explain less than half, and the rest is unexplained. In all, the sample holds over 1.5 million clones, and 95% to 99% of those were seen once. Jointly, the top ten make up about 0.42% of the sample. The sequenced material came from naive CD4+ T cells sorted from blood. According to the study, the label for this sample's cell subset or site signals: CD45RA+ positively selected. All receptors come from a man aged 25-40 years in good health.

The chain employs TRBV7-3 and TRBJ2-5, with D perhaps TRBD1 or TRBD2 (5 bases each). Germline V lookup: CDR1 SGHTA, CDR2 FQGTGA. With 3 bases removed from V and 3 bases from J, the gap between germline ends came to 8 bases. The CDR3 contains 13 residues. The CDR3 protein is CASSFRDEETQYF. CDR3 nucleotide sequence: TGTGCCAGCAGCTTCAGGGACGAAGAGACCCAGTACTTC.

This clone was observed once. The chain couples TRBV28 to TRBJ2-1; no clear D. Trimming shortened V by 2 bases and J by 11 bases, and 13 bases separated the two germline ends. The CDR3 contains 13 residues. The germline CDR1 and CDR2 sequences are MDHEN and SYDVKM. CDR3 residues: CASSLMGPPKQFF. The CDR3 bases are TGTGCCAGCAGTTTAATGGGCCCGCCAAAGCAGTTCTTC.

The CDR3 spells CASSRETRAHEQYF. For the CDR3, the DNA is TGCGCCAGCAGCCGTGAGACAAGGGCCCACGAGCAGTACTTC. The rearrangement joins TRBV10-1 to TRBJ2-7; no clear D gene. This CDR3 spans 14 amino acids. CDR1 is WNHNN and CDR2 is SYGVQD in the germline V gene (reference sequence). Deletions cut 6 bases from V and 5 bases from J, with 17 bases between.

The chain carries TRBV9 and TRBJ2-1; TRBD2 aligns across 14 bases. V trimming: 3 bases; J trimming: 8 bases; junction bases outside the gene matches: 4. Germline lookup yields CDR1 SGDLS and CDR2 YYNGEE. There are 15 residues in the CDR3. The CDR3 region is CASSARLAGGHEQFF. The CDR3 coding sequence is TGTGCCAGCAGCGCCCGACTAGCGGGAGGGCATGAGCAGTTCTTC. Together with reference TRBV9 and TRBJ2-1, the CDR3 gives the full variable domain: DSGVTQTPKHLITATGQRVTLRCSPRSGDLSVYWYQQSLDQGLQFLIQYYNGEERAKGNILERFSAQQFPDLHSELNLSSLELGDSALYFCASSARLAGGHEQFFGPGTRLTVL.

The chain employs TRBV7-2 and TRBJ2-2; D unclear. This CDR3 contains 16 residues. V dropped 4 bases and J dropped 4 bases, with 16 bases sitting between them. Germline V gene lookup returns CDR1 SGHTA and CDR2 FQGNSA. The CDR3 here is CASSSQSLQPTGELFF. The CDR3 nucleotides read TGTGCCAGCAGCTCTCAATCTTTACAACCCACCGGGGAGCTGTTTTTT.

The CDR3 spells CASSLEPSIKGVRQFF. CDR3 nucleotide sequence: TGTGCCAGCAGCTTAGAACCCAGCATAAAGGGGGTTCGGCAGTTCTTC. This chain joins TRBV7-9 and TRBJ2-1, with D possibly matching TRBD1 (6 bases). CDR1 and CDR2 from the germline V gene are SEHNR and FQNEAQ (reference sequence). This CDR3 comprises 16 residues. Deletions cut 1 base from V and 12 bases from J, with 22 bases between.

The rearrangement joins TRBV10-2 to TRBJ2-7, with D perhaps matching TRBD2 (5 bases). The germline V gene encodes CDR1 WSHSY and CDR2 SAAADI. The CDR3 extends over 16 amino acids. Trimming pared 2 bases from V and 2 bases from J, leaving 16 bases between. The CDR3 sequence: CASSEAALELAYEQYF. As DNA, the CDR3 is TGCGCCAGCAGTGAGGCCGCACTAGAGTTAGCCTACGAGCAGTACTTC.

The rearrangement joins TRBV6-1 to TRBJ1-5, with D possibly matching TRBD1 (6 bases). Trimming cost V 4 bases and J 7 bases, with 14 bases left between them. In germline, CDR1 is MNHNS, CDR2 SASEGT. The CDR3 is 14 amino acids. The CDR3 loop is CASSGRGSRQPQHF. As DNA, the CDR3 is TGTGCCAGCAGTGGCAGGGGTTCGAGACAGCCCCAGCATTTT.

V and J are TRBV11-3 and TRBJ1-2, with 8 bases matching TRBD1. The CDR3 runs to 12 residues. The germline V gene has CDR1 SGHNT and CDR2 YENEEA. The V segment lost 4 bases and the J segment 10 bases; nucleotides outside the gene matches: 5. CDR3: CASSSGQGDYTF. The DNA for the CDR3 is TGTGCCAGCAGCTCCGGACAGGGAGACTACACCTTC. Drawing the rest from reference TRBV11-3 and TRBJ1-2, the complete variable domain is EAGVVQSPRYKIIEKKQPVAFWCNPISGHNTLYWYLQNLGQGPELLIRYENEEAVDDSQLPKDRFSAERLKGVDSTLKIQPAELGDSAVYLCASSSGQGDYTFGSGTRLTVV.

The rearrangement links TRBV19 to TRBJ2-5, with D perhaps matching TRBD1 (5 bases). V lost 5 bases to trimming and J lost 5 bases, with 12 bases between them. There are 13 residues in the CDR3. In germline, CDR1 is LNHDA, CDR2 SQIVND (reference sequence). The CDR3 DNA reads TGTGCCAGTAGTGGCAGGGCAGGGGAGACCCAGTACTTC. The encoded protein is CASSGRAGETQYF.

The chain couples TRBV5-4 to TRBJ2-1, with a weak D call TRBD2 (6 bases). The CDR3 has 14 amino acids. V lost 6 bases and J lost 7, with 17 bases in between. Germline-derived CDR1 and CDR2 are SGHNT and YYREEE (reference sequence). The CDR3 nucleotides are TGTGCCAGCAACACGGGAGAGGTCGAGAATGAGCAGTTCTTC. The encoded protein is CASNTGEVENEQFF.

CDR3 in amino acids: CASSLQGTQEETQYF. The CDR3, as DNA: TGTGCCAGCAGCTTACAGGGAACGCAGGAAGAGACCCAGTACTTC. This chain links TRBV5-6 with TRBJ2-5, with D tentatively TRBD1 (6 bases). The V and J ends lost 2 bases and 3 bases respectively, with 14 bases between them. The germline CDR1 and CDR2 sequences are SGHDT and YYEEEE. This CDR3 comprises 15 residues.

This chain uses TRBV6-5 with TRBJ2-5; D is tentatively TRBD1 or TRBD2 (5 bases each). Trimming pared 7 bases from V and 5 bases from J, leaving 17 bases between. The germline V gene encodes CDR1 MNHEY and CDR2 SVGAGI. The CDR3 runs to 14 residues. This chain's CDR3 is CASNAGTPWETQYF. The CDR3 DNA sequence: TGTGCCAGCAACGCCGGGACCCCTTGGGAGACCCAGTACTTC.

This clone was picked up one time. CDR3 residues: CASSLLTSGSGIHEQYF. CDR3 DNA sequence: TGTGCCAGCAGTTTATTGACTAGCGGGAGTGGTATCCACGAGCAGTACTTC. This chain uses TRBV28 with TRBJ2-7; TRBD2 matches at 12 bases. CDR1 is MDHEN and CDR2 is SYDVKM in the germline V gene. V shed 1 base, J shed 5 bases, and the junction held 9 bases outside the gene matches. The CDR3 runs 17 residues.

The rearrangement links TRBV5-1 to TRBJ1-3, with D hard to call. The germline CDR1 and CDR2 sequences are SGHRS and YFSETQ. This CDR3 region has 16 residues. V was trimmed by 0 bases and J by 0 bases, leaving 10 bases between them. The CDR3 region is CASSLDPVRSGNTIYF. In nucleotides, the CDR3 is TGCGCCAGCAGCTTGGATCCGGTACGCTCTGGAAACACCATATATTTT.

The rearrangement uses TRBV7-2 and TRBJ2-7; 14 bases line up with TRBD2. J was trimmed by 3 bases and V by 5 bases; bases with no gene match: 6. The CDR3 contains 16 residues. Germline CDR1 and CDR2: SGHTA and FQGNSA. In DNA, the CDR3 is TGTGCCAGCAGCAAGGGACTAGCGGGGGAGAACTACGAGCAGTACTTC. It encodes CASSKGLAGENYEQYF.